The 22 T cell receptor beta chains below all came from one sample that was sequenced in a study of OX40 agonist ivuxolimab in advanced cancers. Profiled with immunoSEQ multiplex PCR; TCRdb holds only in-frame clones, not every one. The sample has about 29,000 clones, approximately 80% seen once; the top ten hold around 28%. The sequencing here drew on CD4+ or CD8+ T cells sorted from blood, taken in a trial of the OX40 agonist ivuxolimab. Receptors originate from an adult with an advanced solid tumor such as melanoma, head and neck, liver or kidney cancer.

The V gene is TRBV5-4, the J gene TRBJ2-7, with 11 bases matching TRBD2. Germline trimming cut 3 bases from V and 7 bases from J; bases unmatched to any gene: 6. The CDR3 runs 14 residues. The germline CDR1 and CDR2 sequences are SGHNT and YYREEE (reference sequence). The CDR3 DNA is TGTGCCAGCAGCTCCATAGCGGGGGGGCGAGAGCAGTACTTC. This gives the protein CASSSIAGGREQYF.

The V gene is TRBV7-9, the J gene TRBJ1-1, with 10 bases fitting TRBD1. V was pared by 6 bases and J by 4 bases, with 17 bases of the junction left unmatched. The CDR3 has 18 residues. Germline CDR1 is SEHNR and CDR2 is FQNEAQ (reference sequence). Here the CDR3 DNA reads TGTGCCAGCAGACCGAGACCGGGACAGGGGCCCCGGGGCACTGAAGCTTTCTTT. Its protein is CASRPRPGQGPRGTEAFF.

The chain employs TRBV29-1 and TRBJ1-2, with D maybe TRBD1 (5 bases). This CDR3 has 14 residues. V was shortened by 7 bases and J by 0 bases, with 15 bases between the two germline ends. Germline loops: CDR1 SQVTM, CDR2 ANQGSEA. CDR3 nucleotides: TGCAGCGCGGGACCCATTGCTTCTAACTATGGCTACACCTTC. Translated, it gives CSAGPIASNYGYTF.

The sample holds one count of this clone. The V and J genes are TRBV15 and TRBJ2-1; D is unresolved. The CDR3 covers 12 residues. V dropped 1 base and J dropped 8 bases, with 6 bases sitting between them. The germline V gene encodes CDR1 LNHNV and CDR2 YYDKDF (reference sequence). CDR3 DNA: TGTGCCACCAGCAGAGTGGGCTATGAGCAGTTCTTC. Translated, it gives CATSRVGYEQFF.

The chain is built from TRBV2 and TRBJ1-2, with 9 bases fitting TRBD1. The CDR3 contains 18 residues. With 3 bases clipped from V and 0 bases from J, the junction kept 11 bases outside the gene matches. Germline assignment: CDR1 SNHLY and CDR2 FYNNEI. The CDR3 is CASSEWTGEGKANYGYTF. For the CDR3, the DNA is TGTGCCAGCAGTGAGTGGACAGGGGAAGGGAAAGCTAACTATGGCTACACCTTC.

This clone was picked up one time. The V gene is TRBV6-5, the J gene TRBJ2-7; TRBD1 agrees at 8 bases. The junction had 7 bases not matched to a gene; V was cut back by 5 bases and J by 4 bases. CDR3 length: 14 amino acids. Per germline, CDR1 MNHEY and CDR2 SVGAGI. In nucleotides, the CDR3 is TGTGCCAGCAGTCTCGGACAGGGCGCTTACGAGCAGTACTTC. Its translation is CASSLGQGAYEQYF.

The CDR3 protein is CASSLWDRTYNEQFF. CDR3 DNA: TGCGCCAGCAGCTTGTGGGACAGAACCTACAATGAGCAGTTCTTC. V is TRBV5-1 and J is TRBJ2-1, with 7 bases matching TRBD1. In germline, CDR1 is SGHRS, CDR2 YFSETQ. J was trimmed by 2 bases and V by 1 base; bases with no gene match: 3. The CDR3 spans 15 residues.

CDR3 protein: CASSYLPGQTRSGNTIYF. In DNA form, the CDR3 reads TGTGCCAGCAGTTATCTCCCGGGACAGACCCGCTCTGGAAACACCATATATTTT. The chain has TRBV21-1 and TRBJ1-3; the D segment call TRBD1 is taken from the table without a DNA check. TRBV21-1 has pseudogene status. The CDR3 is 18 amino acids.

This chain joins TRBV7-3 and TRBJ2-1; no firm D call. CDR3 length equals 11 residues. The V gene's germline CDR1 is SGHTA and CDR2 FQGTGA. Trimming pared 2 bases from V and 8 bases from J, leaving 4 bases between. This CDR3 is CASSLSDEQFF. DNA for the CDR3: TGTGCCAGCAGCTTATCGGATGAGCAGTTCTTC.

The table lists this clone with a few counts. This rearrangement joins TRBV4-1 to TRBJ1-1, with 7 bases matching TRBD1. With 1 base clipped from V and 2 bases from J, the junction kept 10 bases outside the gene matches. This CDR3 has 17 residues. The germline V gene has CDR1 MGHRA and CDR2 YSYEKL. Here the CDR3 DNA reads TGCGCCAGCAGCCAAGGGGGCCTCGGACAGGTTAACACTGAAGCTTTCTTT. It codes for CASSQGGLGQVNTEAFF.

The V and J genes are TRBV5-6 and TRBJ2-1; tentatively, D is TRBD1 (5 bases). CDR1 SGHDT and CDR2 YYEEEE come from the germline V gene. This CDR3 is 13 amino acids long. The V and J ends lost 5 bases and 4 bases respectively, with 10 bases between them. For the CDR3, the DNA is TGTGCCAGCAGGTTTGGGGCTTACAATGAGCAGTTCTTC. It encodes CASRFGAYNEQFF. The variable domain in full, with the rest retrieved from reference TRBV5-6 and TRBJ2-1, is DAGVTQSPTHLIKTRGQQVTLRCSPKSGHDTVSWYQQALGQGPQFIFQYYEEEERQRGNFPDRFSGHQFPNYSSELNVNALLLGDSALYLCASRFGAYNEQFFGPGTRLTVL.

The chain joins TRBV5-1 to TRBJ2-1, with 12 bases that match TRBD2. This CDR3 spans 17 amino acids. Trimming cost V 7 bases and J 2 bases; bases outside gene matches: 10. Germline lookup yields CDR1 SGHRS and CDR2 YFSETQ. CDR3 sequence (DNA): TGCGCCAGCCGCACTCAATCTAGCGGGGGGGCCTACAATGAGCAGTTCTTC. Protein product: CASRTQSSGGAYNEQFF.

The CDR3 coding sequence is TGTGCCAGCAGGGACAGGGGTAGAAATTCACCCCTCCACTTT. Residues: CASRDRGRNSPLHF. The chain has TRBV6-5 and TRBJ1-6; TRBD1 aligns across 9 bases. The CDR3 extends over 14 amino acids. CDR1 is MNHEY and CDR2 is SVGAGI in the germline V gene. V was pared by 6 bases and J by 7 bases, with 4 bases of the junction left unmatched.

The chain joins TRBV4-1 to TRBJ2-7; 12 bases are a match to TRBD1. The ends lost 3 bases at V and 7 bases at J; junction bases unmatched: 7. From germline, CDR1 is MGHRA and CDR2 YSYEKL. The CDR3 totals 15 residues. The CDR3 loop reads CASSQEGQGAGEQYF. The CDR3 DNA reads TGCGCCAGCAGCCAGGAGGGACAGGGGGCGGGAGAGCAGTACTTC.

CDR3 sequence reads: CASSLGPAGVPTDTQYF. Here the CDR3 DNA reads TGCGCCAGCAGCTTGGGTCCAGCGGGGGTCCCCACAGATACGCAGTATTTT. The chain carries TRBV5-1 and TRBJ2-3; 8 positions agree with TRBD2. Trimming at V came to 0 bases and at J to 2 bases, leaving 8 bases not matched to a gene. There are 17 residues in the CDR3. Germline V gene lookup returns CDR1 SGHRS and CDR2 YFSETQ.

This rearrangement joins TRBV15 to TRBJ2-1, with no clear D. Germline CDR1 reads LNHNV; CDR2 reads YYDKDF (reference sequence). The CDR3 loop spans 12 amino acids. Trimming removed 5 bases at V and 8 bases at J, with 10 bases between. In DNA form, the CDR3 reads TGTGCCACCAGCGCTCACGGCGATGAGCAGTTCTTC. It encodes CATSAHGDEQFF.

CDR3: CSTESHRTDTQYF. CDR3 nucleotides: TGCAGCACTGAGAGCCACCGAACAGATACGCAGTATTTT. This sequence joins TRBV29-1 and TRBJ2-3; D gene unclear. CDR1 is SQVTM, CDR2 ANQGSEA, per germline. Trimming took off 8 bases at V and 3 bases at J, with 15 bases between the two ends. This CDR3 has 13 residues.

The chain links TRBV7-6 to TRBJ2-5; D call uncertain. The CDR3 runs to 14 residues. The germline V gene has CDR1 SGHVS and CDR2 FNYEAQ. V was clipped by 1 base and J by 9 bases, with 15 bases between them. CDR3 in DNA: TGTGCCAGCAGCTTAGAGACTGGTGGAAGGCCCCAGTACTTC. Its translation: CASSLETGGRPQYF.

This chain links TRBV13 with TRBJ2-7, with D tentatively TRBD1 (6 bases). The CDR3 contains 15 residues. Per the germline V gene, CDR1 is PRHDT and CDR2 is FYEKMQ (reference sequence). Trimming removed 0 bases at V and 4 bases at J, with 13 bases between. The DNA of the CDR3 is TGTGCCAGCAGCTTAGGGACGTCTAGGGGGTACGAGCAGTACTTC. This gives the protein CASSLGTSRGYEQYF.

The V and J genes are TRBV9 and TRBJ2-1; 9 bases align to TRBD2. The CDR3 spans 15 residues. V lost 3 bases, J lost 2 bases, and 3 bases stayed unmatched. CDR1 is SGDLS and CDR2 is YYNGEE in the germline V gene. The CDR3 is CASSASGGPYNEQFF. The CDR3 DNA is TGTGCCAGCAGCGCCAGCGGGGGGCCCTACAATGAGCAGTTCTTC.

The J gene is TRBJ2-1, the V gene TRBV19; weak D call: TRBD2 (6 bases). Germline V lookup: CDR1 LNHDA, CDR2 SQIVND (reference sequence). V was cut by 7 bases and J by 0 bases, with 13 bases left in between. The length of the CDR3 is 15 residues. The CDR3 nucleotides read TGTGCCAGTAACCTAGCGCTAAGCTCCTACAATGAGCAGTTCTTC. It codes for CASNLALSSYNEQFF.

The chain combines TRBV4-1 with TRBJ2-7, with 7 nucleotides matching TRBD1. This CDR3 is built from 15 residues. Germline V gene lookup returns CDR1 MGHRA and CDR2 YSYEKL. V lost 4 bases to trimming and J lost 3 bases; unmatched junction nucleotides: 9. In DNA, the CDR3 is TGCGCCAGCAGCCCAACAGGGGCGAACGACTACGAGCAGTACTTC. Translation: CASSPTGANDYEQYF.